Presented here are 30 T cell receptor beta chains from one specimen sequenced in a study of blood T cell repertoires in COVID-19. The assay was immunoSEQ multiplex PCR, and TCRdb's table has in-frame clones only and misses some. The table has just over 50,000 clones, around 86% seen once. Sequenced material: peripheral blood. Receptor source: a man between 65 and 79 years old with acute or convalescent COVID-19.

The chain has TRBV18 and TRBJ1-5, with D maybe TRBD1 (6 bases). Germline CDR1 is KGHSH and CDR2 is LQKENI. The germline V and J ends were trimmed by 0 bases and 5 bases, with 14 bases remaining between them. The CDR3 has 16 residues. The CDR3 DNA reads as TGTGCCAGCTCACCACCGGGCGGCAGGGGTGATCAGCCCCAGCATTTT. It is translated as CASSPPGGRGDQPQHF. The full variable domain, rest sourced from reference TRBV18 and TRBJ1-5, is NAGVMQNPRHLVRRRGQEARLRCSPMKGHSHVYWYRQLPEEGLKFMVYLQKENIIDESGMPKERFSAEFPKEGPSILRIQQVVRGDSAAYFCASSPPGGRGDQPQHFGDGTRLSIL.

The chain joins TRBV5-1 to TRBJ2-7; 12 bases are a match to TRBD2. This CDR3 spans 14 amino acids. After removal of 8 bases from V and 7 bases from J, the junction contained 10 bases not matched to a gene. Germline CDR1 and CDR2: SGHRS and YFSETQ. The CDR3, as DNA: TGCGCCAGTACCCGACTAGCGGGAGAGGGAGAGCAGTACTTC. It encodes CASTRLAGEGEQYF.

J is TRBJ1-2 and V is TRBV4-2; D gene ambiguous. Germline V gene sequence: CDR1 LGHNA, CDR2 YNFKEQ. This CDR3 contains 15 residues. V was pared by 4 bases and J by 4 bases, with 16 bases between. The CDR3 region is CASSLELTRGYGYTF. The CDR3 region has the DNA TGTGCCAGCAGCCTCGAATTAACCCGGGGCTATGGCTACACCTTC.

V usage is TRBV14 and J usage is TRBJ2-4, with a possible D match to TRBD2 (6 bases). The CDR3 sequence is 16 residues long. Germline V gene data show CDR1 as SGHDN and CDR2 as FVKESK. The ends were cut back, 1 base at V and 4 bases at J, with 14 bases in the middle. The CDR3 protein is CASSQGVRAGKNIQYF. The CDR3 bases are TGTGCCAGCAGCCAAGGTGTCAGGGCGGGGAAAAACATTCAGTACTTC. The whole variable domain, remainder taken from reference TRBV14 and TRBJ2-4, is EAGVTQFPSHSVIEKGQTVTLRCDPISGHDNLYWYRRVMGKEIKFLLHFVKESKQDESGMPNNRFLAERTGGTYSTLKVQPAELEDSGVYFCASSQGVRAGKNIQYFGAGTRLSVL.

This rearrangement joins TRBV19 to TRBJ2-7; a weak D match, TRBD1 (6 bases). V lost 5 bases, J lost 4 bases, and 18 bases lay in between. The CDR3 covers 15 residues. Per the germline V gene, CDR1 is LNHDA and CDR2 is SQIVND (reference sequence). CDR3 residues: CASSVDRRLSYEQYF. Written as DNA, the CDR3 is TGTGCCAGTAGTGTTGACAGGCGGCTCTCGTACGAGCAGTACTTC.

This clone was detected a few times. In DNA form, the CDR3 reads TGTGCCAGCAGCTTACCGGGGGACTACGAGCAGTACTTC. Protein sequence: CASSLPGDYEQYF. The chain couples TRBV7-9 to TRBJ2-7, with a possible D match to TRBD2 (6 bases). Germline lookup yields CDR1 SEHNR and CDR2 FQNEAQ (reference sequence). This CDR3 is built from 13 residues. Trimming left V 2 bases short and J 3 bases short, with 8 bases between.

CDR3 bases: TGTGCCAGCAGCCATAATAGAGGACTAGCCGAGCAGTACTTC. Translated, it gives CASSHNRGLAEQYF. The rearrangement uses TRBV14 and TRBJ2-7; 8 nucleotides align to TRBD2. The J segment lost 6 bases and the V segment lost 3 bases, leaving 7 bases of the junction unmatched. This CDR3 contains 14 residues. Germline CDR1 and CDR2: SGHDN and FVKESK.

The chain recombines TRBV7-9 with TRBJ2-7; D might be TRBD2 (6 bases). The germline V gene encodes CDR1 SEHNR and CDR2 FQNEAQ (reference sequence). The V and J ends lost 4 bases and 0 bases respectively, with 22 bases between them. This CDR3 spans 18 amino acids. CDR3 nucleotides: TGTGCCAGCAGCTCCAACCCCCCGCCGGGACTCCGCTCCTACGAGCAGTACTTC. This encodes CASSSNPPPGLRSYEQYF.

This chain joins TRBV4-3 and TRBJ1-5, with 12 bases identical to TRBD1. With 0 bases clipped from V and 12 bases from J, the junction kept 12 bases outside the gene matches. Germline-derived CDR1 and CDR2 are LGHNA and YSLEER. This CDR3 region has 17 residues. CDR3 sequence (DNA): TGCGCCAGCAGCCAAGATGTCTTGGGACAGGGGGCTGGACTCCAGCATTTT. Translation gives CASSQDVLGQGAGLQHF.

The V gene is TRBV28, the J gene TRBJ2-4; TRBD2 matches 8 bases. Germline-derived CDR1 and CDR2 are MDHEN and SYDVKM. With V trimmed by 8 bases and J by 8 bases, 8 bases remained unmatched. The CDR3 is made up of 13 amino acids. CDR3 bases: TGTGCCAGCCGAACCGGGGGGGACCACATTCAGTACTTC. Translating it yields CASRTGGDHIQYF.

The genes are TRBV29-1 and TRBJ2-1, with 11 bases lining up with TRBD1. The V and J ends lost 6 bases and 9 bases, in that order; junction bases with no gene match: 4. The CDR3 loop spans 12 amino acids. Germline-derived CDR1 and CDR2 are SQVTM and ANQGSEA. CDR3 in DNA: TGCAGCGTAGGGACAGGGGGTAGTGAGCAGTTCTTC. Residues: CSVGTGGSEQFF.

This rearrangement joins TRBV10-3 to TRBJ1-5; 7 positions agree with TRBD1. J lost 3 bases, V lost 6 bases, and 5 bases had no gene match. This CDR3 is 14 amino acids long. Germline V gene data show CDR1 as ENHRY and CDR2 as SYGVKD. DNA for the CDR3: TGTGCCATCAGCCCGGGACAGCCCAATCAGCCCCAGCATTTT. Translation gives CAISPGQPNQPQHF.

The CDR3, as DNA: TGCGCCAGCAGGCCCGGGACAGGGTTCTCTGGAAACACCATATATTTT. Amino acid sequence: CASRPGTGFSGNTIYF. The chain employs TRBV5-1 and TRBJ1-3; 9 positions agree with TRBD1. The CDR3 consists of 16 residues. After removal of 5 bases from V and 0 bases from J, the junction contained 6 bases not matched to a gene. Germline lookup yields CDR1 SGHRS and CDR2 YFSETQ.

The chain joins TRBV28 to TRBJ1-5; 9 bases align to TRBD1. Germline CDR1 reads MDHEN; CDR2 reads SYDVKM. Unmatched junction bases numbered 8, after V lost 7 bases and J lost 7 bases. CDR3 length: 14 residues. The CDR3 DNA reads as TGTGCCAGCAACTCCGGGACAGGGCACCAGCCCCAGCATTTT. Translated: CASNSGTGHQPQHF.

The J gene is TRBJ1-2, the V gene TRBV18, with 10 bases lining up with TRBD1. V shed 6 bases, J shed 3 bases, and the junction held 10 bases outside the gene matches. In germline, CDR1 is KGHSH, CDR2 LQKENI. This CDR3 has 16 amino acids. The CDR3 is CASSRETGTGDYGYTF. CDR3 nucleotides: TGTGCCAGCTCCCGAGAAACCGGGACAGGGGACTATGGCTACACCTTC.

The chain carries TRBV4-3 and TRBJ2-3, with TRBD2 as a possible D gene (7 bases). Between the trimmed V and J ends, which lost 6 bases and 3 bases, there was a span of 19 bases. Germline CDR1 and CDR2: LGHNA and YSLEER. The CDR3 extends over 16 amino acids. The CDR3 loop reads CASSIRGGGRTDTQYF. The CDR3, as DNA: TGCGCCAGCAGTATCAGGGGAGGGGGTCGGACAGATACGCAGTATTTT.

V and J are TRBV7-9 and TRBJ2-7, with 7 bases identical to TRBD1. This CDR3 spans 13 amino acids. The V gene end was trimmed by 5 bases and the J gene end by 3 bases; junction bases not matched to a gene: 4. In germline, CDR1 is SEHNR, CDR2 FQNEAQ (reference sequence). The CDR3 nucleotides are TGTGCCAGCAGCATGGGACAGCGCTACGAGCAGTACGTC. As protein: CASSMGQRYEQYV.

This chain links TRBV3-1 (or the pseudogene TRBV3-2) with TRBJ1-2; 8 positions agree with TRBD1. This CDR3 contains 14 residues. In germline, CDR1 is LGHDT, CDR2 YNNKEL (reference sequence). Unmatched junction bases numbered 9, after V lost 6 bases and J lost 6 bases. CDR3 sequence: CASRPGGAADGYTF. CDR3 bases: TGTGCCAGCAGGCCAGGGGGCGCGGCGGATGGCTACACCTTC.

This clone was found a few times. V is TRBV19 and J is TRBJ1-4; 9 nucleotides align to TRBD1. Unmatched junction bases numbered 7, after V lost 6 bases and J lost 8 bases. The CDR3 extends over 14 amino acids. Germline CDR1 LNHDA, CDR2 SQIVND (reference sequence). The CDR3 DNA reads TGTGCCAGTAGCAACAGGGGGCAAGAAGAAAAACTGTTTTTT. Its translation is CASSNRGQEEKLFF. Supplemented by reference TRBV19 and TRBJ1-4, the full variable domain reads DGGITQSPKYLFRKEGQNVTLSCEQNLNHDAMYWYRQDPGQGLRLIYYSQIVNDFQKGDIAEGYSVSREKKESFPLTVTSAQKNPTAFYLCASSNRGQEEKLFFGSGTQLSVL.

This chain uses TRBV5-4 with TRBJ1-3, with D hard to call. Deletions cut 3 bases from V and 1 base from J, with 14 bases between. Germline V gene lookup returns CDR1 SGHNT and CDR2 YYREEE (reference sequence). The CDR3 loop spans 16 amino acids. In DNA, the CDR3 is TGTGCCAGCAGCTCGTCCAGCGTCCTTTCTGGAAACACCATATATTTT. Translation: CASSSSSVLSGNTIYF.

This chain connects TRBV4-1 to TRBJ2-5; 7 nucleotides align to TRBD2. With 7 bases clipped from V and 2 bases from J, the junction kept 7 bases outside the gene matches. The CDR3 length is 14 residues. Germline loops: CDR1 MGHRA, CDR2 YSYEKL. Here the CDR3 DNA reads TGCGCCAGCAACTGGAGGGAGGGACAAGAGACCCAGTACTTC. Amino acids: CASNWREGQETQYF.

This clone was found a few times. The chain combines TRBV24-1 with TRBJ2-3, with 8 bases identical to TRBD1. V lost 7 bases and J lost 2; bases outside the gene matches: 7. The CDR3 contains 15 residues. Germline lookup yields CDR1 KGHDR and CDR2 SFDVKD. The CDR3 DNA reads as TGTGCCACCAGACCCGAGGGACAGGTCACAGATACGCAGTATTTT. It translates to CATRPEGQVTDTQYF.

The V and J genes are TRBV6-5 and TRBJ2-1; TRBD2 is a possible D gene (6 bases). V was pared by 6 bases and J by 5 bases, with 17 bases between. The CDR3 has 15 residues. The germline CDR1 and CDR2 sequences are MNHEY and SVGAGI. The DNA of the CDR3 is TGTGCCAGCAGCTCCGAGGCGGGGAGAGACAATGAGCAGTTCTTC. It is translated as CASSSEAGRDNEQFF.

The chain joins TRBV2 to TRBJ1-1; the D is unclear. V was trimmed by 1 base and J by 0 bases, leaving 3 bases between them. The CDR3 is 13 residues long. Per the germline V gene, CDR1 is SNHLY and CDR2 is FYNNEI. As DNA, the CDR3 is TGTGCCAGCAGTGAAGGGCTGAACACTGAAGCTTTCTTT. It is translated as CASSEGLNTEAFF.

The rearrangement joins TRBV4-1 to TRBJ2-7; TRBD1 agrees at 8 bases. Unmatched junction bases numbered 9, after V lost 5 bases and J lost 3 bases. Germline V CDR1 and CDR2: MGHRA, YSYEKL. This CDR3 has 15 residues. The CDR3 DNA reads TGCGCCAGCAGCTTGTTGGCAGGGGGCGACTACGAGCAGTACGTC. This sequence encodes CASSLLAGGDYEQYV.

This chain connects TRBV11-2 to TRBJ2-2; 11 bases line up with TRBD2. The germline CDR1 and CDR2 sequences are SGHAT and FQNNGV. V was pared by 6 bases and J by 1 base, with 4 bases of the junction left unmatched. The CDR3 runs to 16 residues. As DNA, the CDR3 is TGTGCCAGCAGACCTAGCGGGAGGCTGAACACCGGGGAGCTGTTTTTT. This codes for CASRPSGRLNTGELFF.

The chain uses TRBV27 and TRBJ1-4, with 7 bases that match TRBD1. Germline V gene sequence: CDR1 MNHEY, CDR2 SMNVEV (reference sequence). V was pared by 5 bases and J by 2 bases, with 2 bases of the junction left unmatched. This CDR3 comprises 14 residues. The CDR3 reads CASSLTGTNEKLFF. The CDR3 DNA sequence: TGTGCCAGCAGTCTGACAGGGACTAATGAAAAACTGTTTTTT.

The chain couples TRBV27 to TRBJ2-7, with a possible D match to TRBD2 (5 bases). Trimming stripped 5 bases from V and 4 bases from J, with 18 bases between. There are 15 residues in the CDR3. Germline V gene lookup returns CDR1 MNHEY and CDR2 SMNVEV (reference sequence). This chain's CDR3 is CASSPKNGVSYEQYV. The CDR3 DNA follows: TGTGCCAGCAGTCCCAAAAACGGGGTTTCTTACGAGCAGTACGTC.

The chain has TRBV28 and TRBJ2-6; tentatively, D is TRBD2 (6 bases). Deletions cut 4 bases from V and 0 bases from J, with 19 bases between. CDR3 length: 19 amino acids. Germline values: CDR1 MDHEN, CDR2 SYDVKM. CDR3 sequence: CASSSPRGGAFSGANVLTF. CDR3 in DNA: TGTGCCAGCAGTTCCCCCCGGGGCGGGGCCTTCTCTGGGGCCAACGTCCTGACTTTC.

The chain combines TRBV2 with TRBJ1-4, with 7 bases aligning to TRBD1. This CDR3 is built from 15 residues. Germline CDR1 reads SNHLY; CDR2 reads FYNNEI. Losses at the gene ends were 3 bases for V and 0 bases for J; bases not matched to a gene: 1. The CDR3 region is CASSDRGSTNEKLFF. The CDR3 DNA reads TGTGCCAGCAGTGACAGGGGGTCAACTAATGAAAAACTGTTTTTT.